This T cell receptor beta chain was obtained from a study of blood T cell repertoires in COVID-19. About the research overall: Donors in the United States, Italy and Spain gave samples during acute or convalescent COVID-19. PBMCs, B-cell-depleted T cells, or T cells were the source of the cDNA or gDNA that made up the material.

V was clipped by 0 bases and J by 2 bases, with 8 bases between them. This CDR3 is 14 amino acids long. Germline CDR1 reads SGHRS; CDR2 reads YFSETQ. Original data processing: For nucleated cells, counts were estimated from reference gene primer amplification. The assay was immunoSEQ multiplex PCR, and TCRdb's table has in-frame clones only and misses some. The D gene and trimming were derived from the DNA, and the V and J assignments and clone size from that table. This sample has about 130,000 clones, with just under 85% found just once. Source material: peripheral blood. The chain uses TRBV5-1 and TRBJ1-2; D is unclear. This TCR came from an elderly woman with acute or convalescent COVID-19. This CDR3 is CASSLDGSNYGYTF. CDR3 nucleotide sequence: TGCGCCAGCAGCTTGGACGGTTCCAACTATGGCTACACCTTC.